Below are 6 T cell receptor beta chains sequenced from a single sample in a study of graft-versus-host responses after intestinal transplantation. TCRdb's copy holds only in-frame clones and misses some; the assay was immunoSEQ multiplex PCR. The profile covers roughly 99,000 clones, with approximately 90% appearing a single time and approximately 0.069% taken by the ten largest. No cognate antigen is known for these TCRs. The sequences come from unstimulated CD8+ T cells sorted from spleen or lymph node cells, collected before transplant. These receptors came from a human donor who was the organ donor for an intestinal transplant.

A single count supports this clone. The J gene is TRBJ2-7, the V gene TRBV5-1, with a tentative D call TRBD1 (6 bases). The CDR3 has 16 residues. Germline V gives CDR1 SGHRS, CDR2 YFSETQ. Trimming removed 4 bases at V and 3 bases at J, with 20 bases between. This CDR3 reads CASSNQPGHGYYEQYF. The CDR3 coding sequence is TGCGCCAGCAGCAACCAGCCGGGACACGGATACTACGAGCAGTACTTC.

The V call is TRBV11-2, the J call TRBJ1-4, with 9 bases aligning to TRBD1. V lost 5 bases and J lost 6; bases outside the gene matches: 7. There are 15 residues in the CDR3. Germline loops: CDR1 SGHAT, CDR2 FQNNGV. The CDR3 loop reads CASSNKDRGDEKLFF. In nucleotides, the CDR3 is TGTGCCAGCAGCAATAAAGACAGGGGGGATGAAAAACTGTTTTTT.

The chain joins TRBV7-6 to TRBJ2-1; 7 bases map to TRBD1. Trimming removed 5 bases from V and 5 bases from J; junction bases left unmatched: 9. The CDR3 covers 15 residues. The germline CDR1 and CDR2 sequences are SGHVS and FNYEAQ. CDR3 protein: CASSKTGAPDNEQFF. The CDR3 region has the DNA TGTGCCAGCAGCAAAACAGGGGCGCCAGACAATGAGCAGTTCTTC. The full variable domain, rest sourced from reference TRBV7-6 and TRBJ2-1, is GAGVSQSPRYKVTKRGQDVALRCDPISGHVSLYWYRQALGQGPEFLTYFNYEAQQDKSGLPNDRFSAERPEGSISTLTIQRTEQRDSAMYRCASSKTGAPDNEQFFGPGTRLTVL.

This chain links TRBV28 with TRBJ2-3, with 9 bases fitting TRBD2. CDR1 is MDHEN and CDR2 is SYDVKM in the germline V gene. This CDR3 is 17 amino acids long. Trimming cost V 3 bases and J 0 bases; bases outside gene matches: 7. The CDR3 spells CASSLPRTSESTDTQYF. DNA of the CDR3: TGTGCCAGCAGTTTGCCCCGGACTAGCGAAAGCACAGATACGCAGTATTTT.

This chain uses TRBV30 with TRBJ2-7, with D possibly being TRBD1 (6 bases). V lost 2 bases and J 0 bases, leaving 17 bases between the germline ends. Looked up from germline, CDR1 is GTSNPN and CDR2 is SVGIG (reference sequence). This CDR3 region has 16 residues. For the CDR3, the DNA is TGTGCCTGGAGTTGGACAGAGAGATACGACTCCTACGAGCAGTACTTC. This encodes CAWSWTERYDSYEQYF.

The chain employs TRBV5-6 and TRBJ2-7; 7 bases align to TRBD1. The V gene end was trimmed by 7 bases and the J gene end by 7 bases; junction bases not matched to a gene: 5. CDR1 and CDR2 from the germline V gene are SGHDT and YYEEEE. The CDR3 sequence is 11 residues long. CDR3 in amino acids: CASGEQGEQYF. The CDR3 nucleotides are TGTGCCAGCGGCGAACAGGGGGAGCAGTACTTC. The variable domain in full, completed from reference TRBV5-6 and TRBJ2-7, reads DAGVTQSPTHLIKTRGQQVTLRCSPKSGHDTVSWYQQALGQGPQFIFQYYEEEERQRGNFPDRFSGHQFPNYSSELNVNALLLGDSALYLCASGEQGEQYFGPGTRLTVT.